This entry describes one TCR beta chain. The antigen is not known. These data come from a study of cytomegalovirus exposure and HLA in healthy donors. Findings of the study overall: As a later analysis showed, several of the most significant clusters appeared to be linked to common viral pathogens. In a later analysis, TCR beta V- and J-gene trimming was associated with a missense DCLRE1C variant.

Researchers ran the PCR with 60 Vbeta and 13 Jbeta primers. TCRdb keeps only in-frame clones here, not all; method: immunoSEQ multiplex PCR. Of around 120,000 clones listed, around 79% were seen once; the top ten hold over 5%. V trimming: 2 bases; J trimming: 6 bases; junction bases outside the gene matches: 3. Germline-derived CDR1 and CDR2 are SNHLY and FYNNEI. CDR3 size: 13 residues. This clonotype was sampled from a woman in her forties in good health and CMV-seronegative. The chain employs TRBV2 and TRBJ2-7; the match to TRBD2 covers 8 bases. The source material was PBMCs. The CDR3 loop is CASSEQRESEQYF. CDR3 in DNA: TGTGCCAGCAGTGAACAGCGGGAGAGCGAGCAGTACTTC.